The source of this T cell receptor (beta chain) is a study of blood T cell repertoires in COVID-19. The overall study: PBMCs, B-cell-depleted T cells, or T cells were the source of the cDNA or gDNA that made up the material.

CDR3 size: 13 residues. In germline, CDR1 is SNHLY, CDR2 FYNNEI. The germline V and J ends were trimmed by 7 bases and 3 bases, with 9 bases remaining between them. The assay was immunoSEQ multiplex PCR, and TCRdb's table has in-frame clones only and misses some. The data show roughly 380,000 clones, about 87% seen once. Sequenced material: PBMCs or T cells enriched from blood (not recorded which). The sequence was obtained from a man in his thirties or forties who had recovered from COVID-19. The rearrangement uses TRBV2 and TRBJ2-2; TRBD2 is a possible D gene (7 bases). In nucleotides, the CDR3 is TGTGCCAGCATCGGGGGGCACACCGGGGAGCTGTTTTTT. Encoded protein: CASIGGHTGELFF.